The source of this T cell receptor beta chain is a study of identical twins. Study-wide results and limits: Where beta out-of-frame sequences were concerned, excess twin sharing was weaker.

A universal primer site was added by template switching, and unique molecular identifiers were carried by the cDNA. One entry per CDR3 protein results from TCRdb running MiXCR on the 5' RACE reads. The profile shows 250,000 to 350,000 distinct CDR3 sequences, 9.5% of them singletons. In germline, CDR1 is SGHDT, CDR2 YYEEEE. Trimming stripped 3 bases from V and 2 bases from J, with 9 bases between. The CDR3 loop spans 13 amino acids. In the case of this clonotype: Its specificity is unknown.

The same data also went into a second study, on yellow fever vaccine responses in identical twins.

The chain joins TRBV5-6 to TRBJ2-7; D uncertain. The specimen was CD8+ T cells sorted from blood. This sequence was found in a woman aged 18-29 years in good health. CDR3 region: CASSSENTYEQYF. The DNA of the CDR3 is TGTGCCAGCAGCTCGGAAAACACCTACGAGCAGTACTTC. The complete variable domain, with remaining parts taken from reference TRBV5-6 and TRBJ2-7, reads DAGVTQSPTHLIKTRGQQVTLRCSPKSGHDTVSWYQQALGQGPQFIFQYYEEEERQRGNFPDRFSGHQFPNYSSELNVNALLLGDSALYLCASSSENTYEQYFGPGTRLTVT.